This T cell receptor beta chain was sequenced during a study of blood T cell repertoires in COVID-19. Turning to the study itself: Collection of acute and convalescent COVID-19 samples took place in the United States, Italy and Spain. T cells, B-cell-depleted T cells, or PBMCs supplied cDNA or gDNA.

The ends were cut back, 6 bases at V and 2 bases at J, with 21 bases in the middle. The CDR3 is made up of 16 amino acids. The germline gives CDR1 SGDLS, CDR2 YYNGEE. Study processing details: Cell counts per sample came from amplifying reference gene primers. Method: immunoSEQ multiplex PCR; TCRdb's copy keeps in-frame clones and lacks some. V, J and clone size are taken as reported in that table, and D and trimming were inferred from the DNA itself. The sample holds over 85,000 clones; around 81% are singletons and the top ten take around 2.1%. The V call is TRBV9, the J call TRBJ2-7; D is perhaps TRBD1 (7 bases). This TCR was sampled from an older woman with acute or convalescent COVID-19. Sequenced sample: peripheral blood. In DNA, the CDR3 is TGTGCCAGCATCAACACTCAGGGGGACTGGGCCTACGAGCAGTACTTC. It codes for CASINTQGDWAYEQYF.